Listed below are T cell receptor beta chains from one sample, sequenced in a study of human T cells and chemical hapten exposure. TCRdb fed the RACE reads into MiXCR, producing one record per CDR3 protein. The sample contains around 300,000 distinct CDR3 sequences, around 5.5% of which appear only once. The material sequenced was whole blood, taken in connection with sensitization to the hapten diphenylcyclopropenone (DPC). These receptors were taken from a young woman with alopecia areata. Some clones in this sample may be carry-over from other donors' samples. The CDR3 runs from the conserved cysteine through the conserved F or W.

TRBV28 CASSLSGSGGAGEQFF
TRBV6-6 CASRLRDSHNQAQHF
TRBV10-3 CAISESADTQYF
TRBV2 CASSTGTQDPLSYGYTF
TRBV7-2 CASSPRAESSYNEQFF
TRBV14 CASSLSWRGDTQYF
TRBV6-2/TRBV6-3 CASSDGLAGATDTQYF
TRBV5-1 CASSLDSELVIAYTF
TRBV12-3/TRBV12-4 CASSPRLADNEQFF
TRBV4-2 CASSQEIQLTSTDTQYF
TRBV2 CASSELRGGSDTQYF
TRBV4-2 CASSQDGGAMGNEQFF
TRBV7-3 CASSSQDGNTIYF
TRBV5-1 CASSPGMGYEQYF
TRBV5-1 CASGPGAGARRSSPLLF
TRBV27 CASSWTDPSTDTQYF
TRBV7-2 CASSLGRISGANVLTF
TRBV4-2 CASSQETRPGPYGYTF
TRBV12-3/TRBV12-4 CASGQGQLNTEAFF
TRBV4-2 CASSQVPDRLGQFVDTQYF
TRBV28 CASSGQVPAFF
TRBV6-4 CASSPRGYYNEQFF
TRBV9 CASSATNYDAEAFF
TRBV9 CASSPGERGGTDTQYF
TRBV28 CASTLRRGDAFF
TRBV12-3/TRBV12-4 CASSLVQGAYNEQFF
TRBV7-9 CASSHLLDRVVF
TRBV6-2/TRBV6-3 CASSYDNMSQHF
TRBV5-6 CASSLRTDTQYF
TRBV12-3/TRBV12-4 CASSYSTGGINTEAFF
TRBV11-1 CASSPSGGEGTAPLHF
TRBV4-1 CASSQDRSGNTIYF
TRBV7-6 CASSLFRGRTQYF
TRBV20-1 CSARVAGSGTEAFF
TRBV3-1 CASSQDRRNTQYF
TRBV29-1 CSVPQGPQLFF
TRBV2 CASSERGRVYYSYEQYF
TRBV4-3 CASSQEGRRNEKLFF
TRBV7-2 CASSLAILRLETQYF
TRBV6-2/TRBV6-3 CASSSRPQWYGYTF
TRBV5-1 CASSLGQATNTEAFF
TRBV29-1 CSTPTSGTGYEQYF